These T cell receptor beta chains were read from a single sample in a study of memory CD4+ T cells and cytomegalovirus serostatus. The assay was immunoSEQ multiplex PCR, and TCRdb's table has in-frame clones only and misses some. The sample holds tens of thousands of clones; around 80% are singletons and the top ten take roughly 0.8%. Specimen: memory CD4+ T cells from blood. These receptors all stem from an adult in good health and CMV-seronegative. Both conserved end residues are part of each CDR3. D genes are given only for firm matches. A row's size may be missing; if present it is once, few, many or a size class.

j_gene,d_gene,v_gene,abundance,CDR3nt,CDR3aa
TRBJ1-2,-,TRBV19,-,TGTGCCAGTAGTATGGGGACCCTCTATGGCTACACCTTC,CASSMGTLYGYTF
TRBJ1-2,TRBD1,TRBV27,few,TGTGCCAGCAGCCCCGAGGGACGACAGGGGTATGGCTACACCTTC,CASSPEGRQGYGYTF
TRBJ1-6,-,TRBV7-2,-,TGTGCCAGCAGCTTAGTACCTCCCGCCCTCCACTTT,CASSLVPPALHF
TRBJ2-1,TRBD2,TRBV6-5,-,TGTGCCGTCGGGGGGAGGAAAGGAAATGAGCAGTTCTTC,CAVGGRKGNEQFF
TRBJ2-3,-,TRBV5-1,-,TGCGCCAGCAGTCTCTCAGATACGCAGTATTTT,CASSLSDTQYF
TRBJ2-1,-,TRBV30,-,TGTGCCTGGAGTGTACTGGCTTACAATGAGCAGTTCTTC,CAWSVLAYNEQFF
TRBJ1-3,-,TRBV6-1,-,TGTGCCAGCAGTACCCCCGGTCGGGGAAACACCATATATTTT,CASSTPGRGNTIYF
TRBJ1-2,-,TRBV5-4,-,TGTGCCAGCAGCTTGTGGACGTTGAACTATGGCTACACCTTC,CASSLWTLNYGYTF
TRBJ1-2,TRBD1,TRBV5-1,-,TGCGCCAGCAGCTTGTCCGGGACAGCGTTCTATGGCTACACCTTC,CASSLSGTAFYGYTF
TRBJ1-2,TRBD1,TRBV7-2,-,TGTGCCAGCAGCTTGACCGGGACAGGGGACTATGGCTACACCTTC,CASSLTGTGDYGYTF
TRBJ1-5,-,TRBV7-2,-,TGTGCCAGCAGCCCACAAACGAACCAGCCCCAGCATTTT,CASSPQTNQPQHF
TRBJ2-1,-,TRBV25-1,-,TGTGCCAGCAGTGAACCCCGAGTCAGGGAAGGGGAGCAGTTCTTC,CASSEPRVREGEQFF
TRBJ1-5,-,TRBV19,-,TGTGCCAGTAGTACAGGAGGGACCTATCAGCCCCAGCATTTT,CASSTGGTYQPQHF
TRBJ2-7,-,TRBV13,few,TGTGCCAGCAGCCGTAGGGACGAGCAGTACTTC,CASSRRDEQYF
TRBJ1-2,-,TRBV19,-,TGTGCCAGTAGTATCTCACTACACTATGGCTACACCTTC,CASSISLHYGYTF
TRBJ1-2,-,TRBV2,-,TGTGCCAGCAGTGTGGACACCCCACAACGAGGCTACACCTTC,CASSVDTPQRGYTF
TRBJ1-4,-,TRBV7-9,-,TGTGCCAGCAGCGCCGACCGTGCAACTAATGAAAAACTGTTTTTT,CASSADRATNEKLFF
TRBJ2-7,-,TRBV5-6,-,TGTGCCAGCAGCTTGCGGAAGTACGAGCAGTACTTC,CASSLRKYEQYF
TRBJ2-2,-,TRBV10-3,-,TGTGCCATCAGTCCCGCGAACACCGGGGAGCTGTTTTTT,CAISPANTGELFF
TRBJ2-3,-,TRBV27,-,TGTGCCAGCAGTTTAACTCTGAGCACAGATACGCAGTATTTT,CASSLTLSTDTQYF
TRBJ2-7,TRBD1,TRBV28,-,TGTGCCAGCAGTGGGACAGGGGGCGGCTACGAGCAGTACTTC,CASSGTGGGYEQYF
TRBJ2-2,-,TRBV29-1,medium-sized,TGCAGCGCTCCGGGCCCATTGAACACCGGGGAGCTGTTTTTT,CSAPGPLNTGELFF
TRBJ2-1,TRBD1,TRBV6-1,-,TGTGCCAGCAGTGTGCGACAGGGAACCTACAATGAGCAGTTCTTC,CASSVRQGTYNEQFF
TRBJ1-5,TRBD1,TRBV29-1,once,TGCAGCGCCAACTCCCGGGACAGGGATCTTGACAATCAGCCCCAGCATTTT,CSANSRDRDLDNQPQHF
TRBJ2-7,-,TRBV28,-,TGTGCCAGCAGTCCTATTAGGCGTGGGGGTACGTACTTC,CASSPIRRGGTYF
TRBJ2-6,-,TRBV2,-,TGTGCCAGCGGACGGGGCTCTGGGGCCAACGTCCTGACTTTC,CASGRGSGANVLTF